A selection of T cell receptor beta chains follows, all from one sample in a study of blood T cell repertoires in COVID-19. The repertoire was sequenced with immunoSEQ multiplex PCR; TCRdb's copy has only in-frame clones and lacks some. The table records fewer than 350,000 clones, more than 70% of them present only once. Input material: peripheral blood. The receptors here all came from a woman in her twenties or thirties with COVID-19, enrolled during active disease. Each CDR3 is given with its conserved first and last residue. Each record gives: clone size, D gene, V gene, J gene, CDR3 protein, CDR3 DNA. D genes are given only for firm matches. Rows give clone size only sometimes, using once, few, many, or a class for an expanded clone.

>-|TRBD2|TRBV19|TRBJ2-1
CASRKTSGDGVEQFF
TGTGCCAGTAGGAAAACTAGCGGGGATGGGGTTGAGCAGTTCTTC
>-|TRBD1|TRBV28|TRBJ1-2
CASSSPKGQGVYGYTF
TGTGCCAGCAGTTCCCCGAAGGGACAGGGGGTATATGGCTACACCTTC
>-|TRBD1|TRBV4-3|TRBJ2-1
CASSQDRTGEGQFF
TGCGCCAGCAGCCAAGATAGGACAGGAGAGGGGCAGTTCTTC
>-|TRBD1|TRBV4-1|TRBJ2-5
CASSLTQTGWNQETQYF
TGCGCCAGCAGCCTCACACAGACAGGGTGGAACCAAGAGACCCAGTACTTC
>-|TRBD1|TRBV19|TRBJ1-2
CATRTGEGYTF
TGTGCCACCCGGACAGGGGAGGGCTACACCTTC
>-|TRBD2|TRBV4-3|TRBJ2-7
CASSQERGESYEQYF
TGCGCCAGCAGCCAAGAACGGGGGGAATCCTACGAGCAGTACTTC
>-|-|TRBV5-1|TRBJ2-3
CASSLGKGQGSTDTQYF
TGCGCCAGCAGCTTGGGAAAGGGGCAGGGAAGCACAGATACGCAGTATTTT
>-|TRBD2|TRBV5-4|TRBJ2-3
CASTNPTSGTSTDTQYF
TGTGCCAGCACCAATCCGACTAGCGGGACTAGCACAGATACGCAGTATTTT
>-|-|TRBV7-8|TRBJ1-2
CASSPDSGGNYTF
TGTGCCAGCAGCCCCGACAGTGGGGGGAACTACACCTTC
>-|TRBD2|TRBV10-2|TRBJ2-3
CASRSGLAADTQYF
TGCGCCAGCAGGTCCGGGCTAGCGGCAGATACGCAGTATTTT
>-|TRBD1|TRBV18|TRBJ1-5
CASSPGQQNQPQHF
TGTGCCAGCTCCCCGGGACAGCAAAATCAGCCCCAGCATTTT
>-|-|TRBV7-8|TRBJ1-2
CASTPGVNYGYTF
TGTGCCAGCACCCCCGGGGTCAACTATGGCTACACCTTC
>-|-|TRBV7-9|TRBJ1-6
CASSLRGVNSPLHF
TGTGCCAGCAGCTTGCGGGGAGTGAATTCACCCCTCCACTTT
>-|TRBD1|TRBV7-3|TRBJ1-6
CASSLGLTGPNSPLHF
TGTGCCAGCAGCTTAGGGCTGACAGGGCCAAATTCACCCCTCCACTTT
>-|TRBD2|TRBV7-3|TRBJ2-2
CASSPGLAGGENTGELFF
TGTGCCAGCAGCCCCGGACTAGCGGGGGGGGAGAACACCGGGGAGCTGTTTTTT
>-|-|TRBV4-3|TRBJ1-6
CASSLQDGGISPLHF
TGCGCCAGCAGCCTCCAAGATGGGGGGATTTCACCCCTCCACTTT
>-|-|TRBV7-2|TRBJ1-2
CASSFRGSDYGYTF
TGTGCCAGCAGCTTTAGGGGATCGGACTATGGCTACACCTTC
>-|-|TRBV19|TRBJ1-2
CASSMVGDSYGYTF
TGTGCCAGTAGTATGGTCGGAGATTCCTATGGCTACACCTTC
>-|-|TRBV9|TRBJ1-4
CASSAQGLVEEKLFF
TGTGCCAGCAGCGCGCAGGGGTTAGTCGAGGAAAAACTGTTTTTT
>-|TRBD1|TRBV5-4|TRBJ2-2
CASSLPPGGRDGELFF
TGTGCCAGCAGCTTGCCCCCAGGGGGCAGGGACGGGGAGCTGTTTTTT
>-|TRBD1|TRBV7-9|TRBJ1-2
CASSFRTGGYGYTF
TGTGCCAGCAGCTTTCGGACAGGGGGGTATGGCTACACCTTC
>-|TRBD2|TRBV5-6|TRBJ2-5
CASSQLAGGQETQYF
TGTGCCAGCAGCCAACTAGCGGGGGGCCAAGAGACCCAGTACTTC
>-|TRBD1|TRBV7-9|TRBJ2-1
CASSPPGGSVGNEQFF
TGTGCCAGCAGCCCGCCAGGGGGCTCGGTAGGCAATGAGCAGTTCTTC
>once|TRBD1|TRBV3-1/TRBV3-2|TRBJ2-7
CASSQTGAVSYEQYF
TGTGCCAGCAGCCAGACAGGGGCGGTCTCCTACGAGCAGTACTTC
>-|-|TRBV2|TRBJ2-6
CASRAGLIAGANVLTF
TGTGCCAGCAGGGCGGGCCTCATCGCTGGGGCCAACGTCCTGACTTTC
>-|TRBD1|TRBV19|TRBJ2-2
CASSISWDRDRPGELFF
TGTGCCAGTAGTATATCATGGGACAGGGATCGTCCAGGGGAGCTGTTTTTT
>-|-|TRBV7-2|TRBJ2-1
CASSFDRRDEQFF
TGTGCCAGCAGCTTCGACAGACGAGATGAGCAGTTCTTC
>-|-|TRBV6-5|TRBJ2-7
CASWGVDAEQYF
TGTGCCAGCTGGGGCGTCGATGCCGAGCAGTACTTC